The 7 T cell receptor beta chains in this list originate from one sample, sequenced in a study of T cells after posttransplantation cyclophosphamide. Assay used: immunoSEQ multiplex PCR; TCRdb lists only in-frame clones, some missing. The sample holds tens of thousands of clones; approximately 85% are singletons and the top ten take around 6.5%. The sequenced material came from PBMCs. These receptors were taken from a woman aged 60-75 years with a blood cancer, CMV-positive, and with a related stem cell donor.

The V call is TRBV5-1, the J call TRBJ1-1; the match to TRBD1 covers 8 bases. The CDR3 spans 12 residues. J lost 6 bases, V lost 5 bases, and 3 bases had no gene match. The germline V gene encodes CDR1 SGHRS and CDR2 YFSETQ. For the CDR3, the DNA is TGCGCCAGCAGTCAGGGGGCAGCTGAAGCTTTCTTT. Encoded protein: CASSQGAAEAFF. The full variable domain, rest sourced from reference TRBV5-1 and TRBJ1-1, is KAGVTQTPRYLIKTRGQQVTLSCSPISGHRSVSWYQQTPGQGLQFLFEYFSETQRNKGNFPGRFSGRQFSNSRSEMNVSTLELGDSALYLCASSQGAAEAFFGQGTRLTVV.

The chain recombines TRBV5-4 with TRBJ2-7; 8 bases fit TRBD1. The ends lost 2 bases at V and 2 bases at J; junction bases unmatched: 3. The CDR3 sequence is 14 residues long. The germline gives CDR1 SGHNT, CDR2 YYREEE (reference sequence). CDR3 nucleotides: TGTGCCAGCAGCTTTGGACAGGGTCCCTACGAGCAGTACTTC. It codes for CASSFGQGPYEQYF.

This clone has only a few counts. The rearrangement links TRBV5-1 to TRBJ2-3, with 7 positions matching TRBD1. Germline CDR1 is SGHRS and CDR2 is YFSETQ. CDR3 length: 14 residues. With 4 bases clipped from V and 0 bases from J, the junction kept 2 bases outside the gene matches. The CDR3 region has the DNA TGCGCCAGCAGCCAGGGACAGAGCACAGATACGCAGTATTTT. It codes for CASSQGQSTDTQYF.

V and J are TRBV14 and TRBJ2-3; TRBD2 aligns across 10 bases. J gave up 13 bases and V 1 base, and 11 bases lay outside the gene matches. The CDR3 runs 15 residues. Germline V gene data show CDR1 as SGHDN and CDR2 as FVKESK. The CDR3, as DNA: TGTGCCAGCAGCCAAGGACTAGCGGGCCGCAACTCGGAGTATTTT. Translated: CASSQGLAGRNSEYF. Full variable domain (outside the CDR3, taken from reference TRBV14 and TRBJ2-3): EAGVTQFPSHSVIEKGQTVTLRCDPISGHDNLYWYRRVMGKEIKFLLHFVKESKQDESGMPNNRFLAERTGGTYSTLKVQPAELEDSGVYFCASSQGLAGRNSEYFGPGTRLTVL.

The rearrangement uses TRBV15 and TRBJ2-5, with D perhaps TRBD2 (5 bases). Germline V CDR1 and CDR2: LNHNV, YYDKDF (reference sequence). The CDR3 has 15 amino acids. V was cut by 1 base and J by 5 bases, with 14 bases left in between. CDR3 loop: CATSRGAGKGETQYF. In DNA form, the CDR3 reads TGTGCCACCAGCAGAGGGGCGGGCAAAGGGGAGACCCAGTACTTC.

CDR3 region: CASSFTGISSTEAFF. For the CDR3, the DNA is TGTGCCAGCAGCTTTACAGGGATCTCCAGCACTGAAGCTTTCTTT. The chain has TRBV5-5 and TRBJ1-1, with a weak D call TRBD1 (6 bases). Trimming shortened V by 2 bases and J by 4 bases, and 15 bases separated the two germline ends. Germline CDR1 reads SGHKS; CDR2 reads YYEKEE (reference sequence). The CDR3 is made up of 15 amino acids.

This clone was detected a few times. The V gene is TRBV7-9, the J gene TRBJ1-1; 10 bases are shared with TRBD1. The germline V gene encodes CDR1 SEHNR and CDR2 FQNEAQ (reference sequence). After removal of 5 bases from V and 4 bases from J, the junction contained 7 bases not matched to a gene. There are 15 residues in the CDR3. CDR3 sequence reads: CASSPRTGGSTEAFF. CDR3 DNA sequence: TGTGCCAGCAGCCCCAGGACAGGGGGAAGCACTGAAGCTTTCTTT.